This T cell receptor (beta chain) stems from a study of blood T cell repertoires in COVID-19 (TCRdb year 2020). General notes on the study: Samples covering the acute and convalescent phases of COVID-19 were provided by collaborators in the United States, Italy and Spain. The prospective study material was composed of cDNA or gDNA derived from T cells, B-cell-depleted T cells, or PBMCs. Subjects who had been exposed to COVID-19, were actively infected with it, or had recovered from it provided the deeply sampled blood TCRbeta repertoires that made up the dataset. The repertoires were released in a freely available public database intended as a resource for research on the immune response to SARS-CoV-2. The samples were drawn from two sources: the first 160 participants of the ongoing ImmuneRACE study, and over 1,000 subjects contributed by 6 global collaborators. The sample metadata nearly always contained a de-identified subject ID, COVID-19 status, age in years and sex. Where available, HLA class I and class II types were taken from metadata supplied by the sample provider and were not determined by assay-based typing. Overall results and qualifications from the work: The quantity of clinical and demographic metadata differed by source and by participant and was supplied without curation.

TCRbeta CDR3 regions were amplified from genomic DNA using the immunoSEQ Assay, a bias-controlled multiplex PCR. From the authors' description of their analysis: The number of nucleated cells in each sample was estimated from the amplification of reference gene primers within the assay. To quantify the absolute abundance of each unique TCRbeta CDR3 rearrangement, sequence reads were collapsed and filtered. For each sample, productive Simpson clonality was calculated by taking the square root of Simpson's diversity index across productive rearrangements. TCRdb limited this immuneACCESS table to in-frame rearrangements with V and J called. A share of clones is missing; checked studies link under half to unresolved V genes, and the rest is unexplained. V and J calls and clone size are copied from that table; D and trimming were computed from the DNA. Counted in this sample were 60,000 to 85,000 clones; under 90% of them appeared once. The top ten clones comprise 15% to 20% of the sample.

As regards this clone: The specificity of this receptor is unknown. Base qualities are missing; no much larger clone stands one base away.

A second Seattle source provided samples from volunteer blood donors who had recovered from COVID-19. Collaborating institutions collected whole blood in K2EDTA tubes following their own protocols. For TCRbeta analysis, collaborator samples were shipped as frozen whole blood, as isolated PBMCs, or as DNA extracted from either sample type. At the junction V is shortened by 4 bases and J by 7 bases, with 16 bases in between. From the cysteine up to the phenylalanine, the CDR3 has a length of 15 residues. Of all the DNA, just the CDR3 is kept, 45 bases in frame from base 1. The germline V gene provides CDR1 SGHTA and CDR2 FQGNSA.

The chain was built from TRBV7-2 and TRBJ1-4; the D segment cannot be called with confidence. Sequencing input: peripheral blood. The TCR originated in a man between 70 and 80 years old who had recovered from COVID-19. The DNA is TGTGCCAGCAGCTCGTCGGCGGGTTTAGGTGAAAAACTGTTTTTT. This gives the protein CASSSSAGLGEKLFF.